This T cell receptor (beta chain) was sequenced during a study of post-analysis software for immune sequencing data. About the research overall: Both relapsing-remitting and secondary progressive multiple sclerosis featured among the disease courses, as did progressive-relapsing multiple sclerosis. Points from the study as a whole: The study found significantly lower normalized Chao1 diversity in multiple sclerosis patients than in controls. Among roughly five TRBV segments more frequent in patients than controls were TRBV5-6, TRBV5-1 and TRBV20-1.

The library was made from cDNA and included unique molecular identifiers. Each sample of about 0.95 to 11 million input T cells yielded roughly 500,000 cDNA molecules, so each molecule approximated one T cell. MiXCR was run by TCRdb on the PCR reads, yielding one entry per CDR3 protein. The data contain 750,000 to 950,000 distinct CDR3 sequences, 53% of them singletons. This clonotype has a handful of counts. Its antigen is not identified. The germline gives CDR1 ENHRY, CDR2 SYGVKD. This CDR3 comprises 16 residues. V was pared by 4 bases and J by 0 bases, with 7 bases of the junction left unmatched. This clonotype was obtained from a girl aged 10 to 17 with multiple sclerosis. This chain links TRBV10-3 with TRBJ2-7; 9 nucleotides match TRBD1. What was sequenced was blood. The CDR3 DNA reads as TGTGCCATCAGTGCCCAAGGACAGGGGAGCTCCTACGAGCAGTACTTC. This translates into CAISAQGQGSSYEQYF.